Described below is a single T cell receptor beta chain sequence and its context. This entry comes from a study of T-cell memory formation after mild COVID-19. The ends were cut back, 2 bases at V and 4 bases at J, with 12 bases in the middle. This CDR3 contains 14 residues. The V gene's germline CDR1 is MNHEY and CDR2 SMNVEV (reference sequence). TCRdb reprocessed the 5' RACE reads via MiXCR and lists one record per CDR3 protein. This sample has hundreds of thousands of distinct CDR3 sequences, with 15% found just once. The origin of this receptor is a man between 18 and 29 years old who had mild COVID-19 (a few samples of this study predate the infection). Cell type and time point are not known. Sequencing was performed on PBMCs or a T cell subset sorted from them (not recorded which). V is TRBV27 and J is TRBJ2-7; tentatively, D is TRBD2 (5 bases). DNA for the CDR3: TGTGCCAGCAGTTTAGATTTTCCGGGGTACGAGCAGTACTTC. Translating gives CASSLDFPGYEQYF.